Below are 32 T cell receptor beta chains sequenced from a single sample in a study of early T cells in non-severe SARS-CoV-2 infection. A single record per CDR3 protein comes from TCRdb applying MiXCR to the 5' RACE reads. The sample has about 70,000 distinct CDR3 sequences; 11% are singletons. Material: whole blood. The receptors shown here come from an adult who was a healthcare worker with PCR-confirmed SARS-CoV-2 infection or an uninfected control (not recorded which).

In its sample, this clonotype was seen many times. The J gene is TRBJ2-7, the V gene TRBV13, with D maybe TRBD2 (5 bases). Trimming took 5 bases from V and 5 from J, leaving 16 bases between them. Germline V gene sequence: CDR1 PRHDT, CDR2 FYEKMQ (reference sequence). This CDR3 is built from 14 residues. CDR3 coding DNA: TGTGCCAGCAGCCACCTAGCCTCGACTAACGAGCAGTACTTC. Its translation is CASSHLASTNEQYF.

This clonotype was counted a few times. J is TRBJ1-1 and V is TRBV2, with D possibly matching TRBD1 (6 bases). The V end lost 7 bases, the J end lost 1 base, and 10 bases lay between the germline ends. Germline CDR1 and CDR2: SNHLY and FYNNEI. The CDR3 sequence is 13 residues long. CDR3 protein: CASTLGQNTEAFF. The CDR3 region has the DNA TGTGCCAGCACTTTGGGACAGAACACTGAAGCTTTCTTT.

The CDR3 region is CASSYFDRGRGNEQFF. In nucleotides, the CDR3 is TGTGCCAGCAGTTACTTCGACAGGGGAAGGGGGAATGAGCAGTTCTTC. This chain connects TRBV6-5 to TRBJ2-1; 8 bases match TRBD1. The CDR3 contains 16 residues. Looked up from germline, CDR1 is MNHEY and CDR2 is SVGAGI. After removal of 1 base from V and 7 bases from J, the junction contained 9 bases not matched to a gene.

The table lists this clonotype with many counts. J is TRBJ2-7 and V is TRBV6-6, with D possibly being TRBD2 (6 bases). The CDR3 extends over 13 amino acids. The V gene's germline CDR1 is MNHNY and CDR2 SVGAGI (reference sequence). Deletions cut 6 bases from V and 3 bases from J, with 12 bases between. CDR3 loop: CASSPPGVYEQYF. For the CDR3, the DNA is TGTGCCAGCAGCCCCCCGGGGGTCTACGAGCAGTACTTC.

This clonotype was observed at least ten times. This chain connects TRBV6-6 to TRBJ2-2; D gene ambiguous. The ends were cut back, 2 bases at V and 6 bases at J, with 4 bases in the middle. Germline V gives CDR1 MNHNY, CDR2 SVGAGI (reference sequence). CDR3 length: 12 residues. In nucleotides, the CDR3 is TGTGCCAGCAGTTACATCTCCGGGGAGCTGTTTTTT. This encodes CASSYISGELFF.

CDR3 amino acids: CASSQGPRGAGELFF. CDR3 bases: TGCGCCAGCAGCCAAGGGCCCAGGGGGGCCGGGGAGCTGTTTTTT. The J gene is TRBJ2-2, the V gene TRBV4-3; weak D call: TRBD1 (7 bases). This CDR3 is built from 15 residues. Between the trimmed V and J ends, which lost 1 base and 6 bases, there was a span of 12 bases. Germline V CDR1 and CDR2: LGHNA, YSLEER.

This clonotype was seen ten or more times. The chain is built from TRBV15 and TRBJ1-4; unclear D gene. The V gene's germline CDR1 is LNHNV and CDR2 YYDKDF (reference sequence). The CDR3 has 12 amino acids. The V and J ends lost 5 bases and 11 bases respectively, with 12 bases between them. CDR3: CATSSQSPKLFF. Written as DNA, the CDR3 is TGTGCCACCAGCTCCCAGAGCCCGAAACTGTTTTTT.

This clonotype was seen ten or more times. J is TRBJ1-2 and V is TRBV19, with 11 bases that match TRBD1. The CDR3 has 14 amino acids. Trimming cost V 4 bases and J 7 bases; bases outside gene matches: 5. CDR1 and CDR2 from the germline V gene are LNHDA and SQIVND (reference sequence). The CDR3 here is CASSTGQGASGYTF. CDR3 bases: TGTGCCAGTAGTACCGGACAGGGGGCAAGTGGCTACACCTTC.

This clonotype was recorded a few times. The chain employs TRBV2 and TRBJ2-2; D remains ambiguous. V was cut by 6 bases and J by 2 bases, with 10 bases left in between. The CDR3 contains 14 residues. Germline lookup yields CDR1 SNHLY and CDR2 FYNNEI. The CDR3 reads CASRPGPNTGELFF. As DNA, the CDR3 is TGTGCCAGCAGGCCCGGGCCAAACACCGGGGAGCTGTTTTTT.

This clonotype showed up many times. The chain's CDR3 is CASSYSMLTGELFF. CDR3 coding DNA: TGTGCCAGCAGTTACTCGATGTTAACGGGGGAGCTGTTTTTT. This rearrangement joins TRBV6-2 or TRBV6-3 to TRBJ2-2; D uncertain. Trimming left V 0 bases short and J 8 bases short, with 10 bases between. CDR1 and CDR2 (germline): MNHEY, SVGEGT. CDR3 length: 14 residues.

The gene calls are TRBV30 and TRBJ1-1; tentative D call: TRBD1 (6 bases). Germline V gene data show CDR1 as GTSNPN and CDR2 as SVGIG (reference sequence). CDR3 length equals 12 residues. The V end lost 4 bases, the J end lost 3 bases, and 9 bases lay between the germline ends. The CDR3 protein is CAWTGGDTEAFF. The CDR3 bases are TGTGCCTGGACGGGGGGCGACACTGAAGCTTTCTTT.

This clonotype has at least ten counts. V and J are TRBV11-2 and TRBJ1-3, with D perhaps TRBD1 (5 bases). The CDR3 is 14 residues long. CDR1 and CDR2 from the germline V gene are SGHAT and FQNNGV. The V gene lost 5 bases and the J gene lost 5 bases, with 13 bases spanning the gap. The CDR3 here is CASSHVGGRNTIYF. In DNA form, the CDR3 reads TGTGCCAGCAGCCACGTCGGGGGGAGAAACACCATATATTTT.

The rearrangement joins TRBV5-1 to TRBJ2-2, with D unresolved. The CDR3 consists of 14 residues. Deletions cut 6 bases from V and 0 bases from J, with 9 bases between. Germline V gene sequence: CDR1 SGHRS, CDR2 YFSETQ. As DNA, the CDR3 is TGCGCCAGCAACCGGGCGTCGAACACCGGGGAGCTGTTTTTT. As protein: CASNRASNTGELFF. Full variable domain (missing parts from reference TRBV5-1 and TRBJ2-2): KAGVTQTPRYLIKTRGQQVTLSCSPISGHRSVSWYQQTPGQGLQFLFEYFSETQRNKGNFPGRFSGRQFSNSRSEMNVSTLELGDSALYLCASNRASNTGELFFGEGSRLTVL.

This clonotype was seen at least ten times. The genes are TRBV12-3 or TRBV12-4 and TRBJ2-5, with 11 positions matching TRBD1. The CDR3 covers 14 residues. With V trimmed by 5 bases and J by 8 bases, 7 bases remained unmatched. The CDR3 protein is CASSPGTGGITQYF. For the CDR3, the DNA is TGTGCCAGCAGTCCCGGGACAGGGGGAATAACCCAGTACTTC.

CDR3 coding DNA: TGCAGTGCTAACCGGAAACCTCCCTACGAGCAGTACTTC. It encodes CSANRKPPYEQYF. The J gene is TRBJ2-7, the V gene TRBV20-1; D unresolved. The germline gives CDR1 DFQATT, CDR2 SNEGSKA (reference sequence). V lost 4 bases to trimming and J lost 2 bases, with 12 bases between them. There are 13 residues in the CDR3.

The gene calls are TRBV4-2 and TRBJ2-6; unclear D gene. Germline V lookup: CDR1 LGHNA, CDR2 YNFKEQ. The V and J ends lost 1 base and 0 bases respectively, with 7 bases between them. There are 16 residues in the CDR3. The CDR3 is CASSQGQPSGANVLTF. CDR3 coding DNA: TGTGCCAGCAGCCAAGGGCAGCCCTCTGGGGCCAACGTCCTGACTTTC.

This clonotype was seen ten or more times. V gene TRBV27 combines with J gene TRBJ1-6; tentatively, D is TRBD1 (5 bases). Trimming shortened V by 3 bases and J by 7 bases, and 13 bases separated the two germline ends. In germline, CDR1 is MNHEY, CDR2 SMNVEV (reference sequence). The CDR3 runs 15 residues. CDR3 sequence (DNA): TGTGCCAGCAGTTTCGGTGGGACGGGGAATTCACCCCTCCACTTT. Translated: CASSFGGTGNSPLHF.

In its sample, this clonotype was seen many times. The CDR3 loop is CASSWGQIENSPLHF. The CDR3 DNA reads as TGTGCCAGCAGTTGGGGACAGATTGAAAATTCACCCCTCCACTTT. The rearrangement links TRBV27 to TRBJ1-6; 7 positions agree with TRBD1. The CDR3 loop spans 15 amino acids. Per germline, CDR1 MNHEY and CDR2 SMNVEV (reference sequence). V lost 4 bases and J lost 7; bases outside the gene matches: 7.

The genes are TRBV5-5 and TRBJ1-5; D uncertain. The CDR3 is made up of 15 amino acids. CDR1 SGHKS and CDR2 YYEKEE come from the germline V gene (reference sequence). V lost 3 bases, J lost 0 bases, and 10 bases lay in between. CDR3 coding DNA: TGTGCCAGCAGCTATCGGGATTATAGCAATCAGCCCCAGCATTTT. Translated: CASSYRDYSNQPQHF.

In this sample, this clonotype turned up many times. This chain joins TRBV6-1 and TRBJ1-3; D remains unclear. From germline, CDR1 is MNHNS and CDR2 SASEGT. The CDR3 runs to 15 residues. Trimming removed 8 bases at V and 0 bases at J, with 14 bases between. DNA for the CDR3: TGTGCCAGCCTCACTGGGCTTCTCTCTGGAAACACCATATATTTT. It specifies CASLTGLLSGNTIYF.

In this sample, this clonotype turned up many times. The gene calls are TRBV29-1 and TRBJ2-6; D is perhaps TRBD1 (5 bases). V dropped 2 bases and J dropped 0 bases, with 11 bases sitting between them. This CDR3 contains 16 residues. Germline assignment: CDR1 SQVTM and CDR2 ANQGSEA. CDR3 nucleotides: TGCAGCGTTGAAACAGGATCCTTCTCTGGGGCCAACGTCCTGACTTTC. Translated, it gives CSVETGSFSGANVLTF.

The J gene is TRBJ2-7, the V gene TRBV10-3; 7 nucleotides match TRBD1. Germline V gene sequence: CDR1 ENHRY, CDR2 SYGVKD. The CDR3 runs to 14 residues. V trimming: 2 bases; J trimming: 3 bases; junction bases outside the gene matches: 4. CDR3 nucleotide sequence: TGTGCCATCAGTGAGAGGGGACAGAACTACGAGCAGTACTTC. Translation gives CAISERGQNYEQYF.

This clonotype has more than one count but fewer than ten. The CDR3 sequence is CASSSGQKETQYF. The DNA of the CDR3 is TGCGCCAGCAGCTCCGGACAGAAAGAGACCCAGTACTTC. The V call is TRBV5-1, the J call TRBJ2-5; maybe TRBD1 (6 bases). V was pared by 3 bases and J by 3 bases, with 9 bases between. In germline, CDR1 is SGHRS, CDR2 YFSETQ. CDR3 length equals 13 residues.

J is TRBJ2-5 and V is TRBV3-1; no clear D gene. Germline CDR1 LGHDT, CDR2 YNNKEL (reference sequence). The CDR3 is 14 amino acids. V lost 0 bases, J lost 1 base, and 6 bases lay in between. Here the CDR3 DNA reads TGTGCCAGCAGCCAAGATTACAGCCAAGAGACCCAGTACTTC. Its protein product is CASSQDYSQETQYF.

This clonotype was recorded at least ten times. V and J are TRBV19 and TRBJ1-1; 7 bases fit TRBD1. The germline gives CDR1 LNHDA, CDR2 SQIVND (reference sequence). The CDR3 totals 14 residues. V shed 7 bases, J shed 1 base, and the junction held 6 bases outside the gene matches. The CDR3 nucleotides read TGTGCCAGTACCCCCACAGGGGCGAACACTGAAGCTTTCTTT. Encoded protein: CASTPTGANTEAFF.

In this sample, this clonotype turned up many times. The gene calls are TRBV6-1 and TRBJ2-7; tentatively, D is TRBD2 (7 bases). Germline V gives CDR1 MNHNS, CDR2 SASEGT. The CDR3 consists of 16 residues. V gave up 3 bases and J gave up 3 bases, with 18 bases separating them. This chain's CDR3 is CASSDQWRGGFYEQYF. DNA of the CDR3: TGTGCCAGCAGTGACCAATGGAGGGGGGGCTTCTACGAGCAGTACTTC.

This clonotype has just a few counts. This chain links TRBV20-1 with TRBJ2-2, with TRBD1 matching 8 bases. From germline, CDR1 is DFQATT and CDR2 SNEGSKA (reference sequence). Germline trimming cut 3 bases from V and 5 bases from J; bases unmatched to any gene: 8. The CDR3 is 15 residues long. The CDR3 nucleotides read TGCAGTGCTAGTTCGAGGGACAGGTTTACCGGGGAGCTGTTTTTT. It is translated as CSASSRDRFTGELFF.

This clonotype came up a few times. This chain links TRBV7-8 with TRBJ2-7; 7 bases agree with TRBD2. CDR1 SGHVS and CDR2 FQNEAQ come from the germline V gene. J was trimmed by 2 bases and V by 5 bases; bases with no gene match: 6. The CDR3 extends over 14 amino acids. The CDR3: CASSKAGSAYEQYF. The CDR3 coding sequence is TGTGCCAGCAGCAAAGCGGGGAGCGCCTACGAGCAGTACTTC. Combining the CDR3 with reference TRBV7-8 and TRBJ2-7 gives the whole variable domain GAGVSQSPRYKVAKRGQDVALRCDPISGHVSLFWYQQALGQGPEFLTYFQNEAQLDKSGLPSDRFFAERPEGSVSTLKIQRTQQEDSAVYLCASSKAGSAYEQYFGPGTRLTVT.

The chain uses TRBV4-1 and TRBJ1-2; 8 positions agree with TRBD1. V lost 1 base to trimming and J lost 0 bases; unmatched junction nucleotides: 7. The V gene's germline CDR1 is MGHRA and CDR2 YSYEKL. The length of the CDR3 is 17 residues. The CDR3, as DNA: TGCGCCAGCAGCCAAGGGGGATGGGGACAGGCTAACTATGGCTACACCTTC. Residues: CASSQGGWGQANYGYTF.

This clonotype has more than one count but fewer than ten. The chain has TRBV18 and TRBJ2-7; D tentatively fits TRBD1 or TRBD2 (5 bases each). This CDR3 comprises 14 residues. Trimming pared 2 bases from V and 6 bases from J, leaving 14 bases between. Germline V CDR1 and CDR2: KGHSH, LQKENI. CDR3 in amino acids: CASSPSRGGGEQYF. For the CDR3, the DNA is TGTGCCAGCTCACCATCCCGGGGTGGGGGCGAGCAGTACTTC.

V gene TRBV29-1 combines with J gene TRBJ2-3; TRBD2 is a possible D gene (5 bases). The V end was cut by 1 base, the J end by 3 bases, with 11 bases between. This CDR3 is built from 14 residues. CDR1 is SQVTM, CDR2 ANQGSEA, per germline. The CDR3 DNA reads as TGCAGCGTTGAAGTGTGGGGAGTGACAGATACGCAGTATTTT. Translated: CSVEVWGVTDTQYF.

This clonotype was detected ten times or more. This chain joins TRBV30 and TRBJ2-5; a possible D gene is TRBD2 (5 bases). V was clipped by 0 bases and J by 5 bases, with 10 bases between them. The CDR3 has 13 residues. CDR1 is GTSNPN, CDR2 SVGIG, per germline (reference sequence). CDR3 sequence: CAWSVADVETQYF. In DNA, the CDR3 is TGTGCCTGGAGTGTAGCGGACGTCGAGACCCAGTACTTC.